These T cell receptor beta chains were read from a single sample in a study of OX40 agonist ivuxolimab in advanced cancers. Sequencing used immunoSEQ multiplex PCR; TCRdb keeps in-frame clones, though not all of them. The repertoire holds over 55,000 clones, with approximately 92% as singletons. The specimen was CD4+ or CD8+ T cells sorted from blood, collected in a trial of the OX40 agonist ivuxolimab. These receptors were collected from an adult with an advanced solid tumor such as melanoma, head and neck, liver or kidney cancer. Each CDR3 is given with its conserved first and last residue. D genes are given only for firm matches. Rows may omit the clone size; those that give it use once, few, many or a size class.

>NA|TRBJ2-3|TRBV5-8|TRBD2
TGTGCCAGCAGCTTGGCCGGCGGGGGGGCCTCAGATACGCAGTATTTT
CASSLAGGGASDTQYF
>NA|TRBJ2-7|TRBV7-3|NA
TGTGCCAGCAGCTCCGACAGTTCCTACGAGCAGTACTTC
CASSSDSSYEQYF
>NA|TRBJ2-7|TRBV5-1|TRBD1
TGCGCCAGCAGCTTGGTTACAGGGGGAACCTACGAGCAGTACTTC
CASSLVTGGTYEQYF
>NA|TRBJ2-1|TRBV6-6|NA
TGTGCCAGCAGTTGGAGAGGGGGGGCGGGCAATGAGCAGTTCTTC
CASSWRGGAGNEQFF
>NA|TRBJ2-3|TRBV6-7|TRBD2
TGTGCCAGCAGTTACTCGGGCGGGAGGAGCGGCACAGATACGCAGTATTTT
CASSYSGGRSGTDTQYF
>NA|TRBJ1-1|TRBV6-4|NA
TGTGCCAGCAGCCCCGTGGGGGGAGGCACTGAAGCTTTCTTT
CASSPVGGGTEAFF
>NA|TRBJ2-7|TRBV27|TRBD2
TGTGCCAGCAGTTTAAGGTCCCTGGGACTAGTGGCGTACGAGCAGTACTTC
CASSLRSLGLVAYEQYF
>NA|TRBJ2-2|TRBV18|NA
TGTGCCAGCTCGTTCATTACAGGGTCCACCGGGGAGCTGTTTTTT
CASSFITGSTGELFF
>once|TRBJ2-3|TRBV19|TRBD1
TGTGCCAGTACCTCGTCGGGGACAGGCTACGGCACAGATACGCAGTATTTT
CASTSSGTGYGTDTQYF
>NA|TRBJ2-1|TRBV5-1|NA
TGCGCCAGCAGCCCCGGTACTCAGGGCAATGAGCAGTTCTTC
CASSPGTQGNEQFF
>NA|TRBJ2-1|TRBV27|NA
TGTGCCAGCCGTACCAGGGGCTTAAGCTCCTACAATGAGCAGTTCTTC
CASRTRGLSSYNEQFF
>NA|TRBJ1-1|TRBV5-4|NA
TGTGCCAGCACCCTGGACAGGAACACTGAAGCTTTCTTT
CASTLDRNTEAFF
>NA|TRBJ2-3|TRBV7-6|TRBD2
TGTGCCAGCAGCTTAGAAGCGGGAGGCACAGATACGCAGTATTTT
CASSLEAGGTDTQYF
>NA|TRBJ2-3|TRBV29-1|TRBD2
TGCAGCGTCCAGGGACTAGCGGGGGGGCCAGATACGCAGTATTTT
CSVQGLAGGPDTQYF
>once|TRBJ1-1|TRBV28|NA
TGTGCCAGCAACGAGAACACTGAAGCTTTCTTT
CASNENTEAFF
>NA|TRBJ2-7|TRBV7-8|NA
TGTGCCAGCAGCCCCCCACAGGGATACGAGCAGTACTTC
CASSPPQGYEQYF
>NA|TRBJ2-7|TRBV5-1|TRBD2
TGCGCCAGCAGCTTGGACCCACTAGCGGGAGGAAGGAGCGAGCAGTACTTC
CASSLDPLAGGRSEQYF
>NA|TRBJ1-1|TRBV11-3|NA
TGTGCCAGCAGCTTCGCACTGAACACTGAAGCTTTCTTT
CASSFALNTEAFF
>NA|TRBJ2-5|TRBV5-1|TRBD1
TGCGCCAGCAGCCCCCAGTACGACAGGGCCGAAGAGACCCAGTACTTC
CASSPQYDRAEETQYF
>NA|TRBJ2-1|TRBV18|TRBD2
TGTGCCAGCTCACCGACTAGCGGGATTAATGAGCAGTTCTTC
CASSPTSGINEQFF
>NA|TRBJ1-2|TRBV28|NA
TGTGCCAGCAGTCTCTACAGGGACCCAACTCCTCTCTATGGCTACACCTTC
CASSLYRDPTPLYGYTF
>NA|TRBJ2-3|TRBV28|NA
TGTGCCAGCAGGCCCACTGGAATACTCGGTACGCAGTATTTT
CASRPTGILGTQYF
>NA|TRBJ1-2|TRBV5-4|NA
TGTGCCAGCAGCTTGTCGCAGGGCGTTTACTATGGCTACACCTTC
CASSLSQGVYYGYTF
>NA|TRBJ2-7|TRBV18|TRBD2
TGTGCCAGCTCACCACCGGGAGGGGAGTATTTCGTGTACGAGCAGTACTTC
CASSPPGGEYFVYEQYF
>NA|TRBJ1-5|TRBV28|NA
TGTGCCAGCGGGGTGGGGAGCAATCAGCCCCAGCATTTT
CASGVGSNQPQHF
>NA|TRBJ1-1|TRBV6-1|NA
TGTGCCAGCAGTGCCTGGGACACTGAAGCTTTCTTT
CASSAWDTEAFF
>NA|TRBJ1-3|TRBV4-1|NA
TGCGCCAGCAGCACCCGCCTGGGAAACACCATATATTTT
CASSTRLGNTIYF
>few|TRBJ1-2|TRBV27|NA
TGTGCCAGCAGTTTATATCTCGGACAGTCTTATGGCTACACCTTC
CASSLYLGQSYGYTF
>few|TRBJ2-7|TRBV15|NA
TGTGCCACCAGCCCCTACGAAACAGGTCGGGACGAGCAGTACTTC
CATSPYETGRDEQYF
>NA|TRBJ1-5|TRBV28|TRBD1
TGTGCCAGCAGTTCAATTGGACAGGGTCCACGGCAGCCCCAGCATTTT
CASSSIGQGPRQPQHF
>NA|TRBJ2-2|TRBV15|NA
TGTGCCACCAGCAGAGAGAGGGAGTACACCGGGGAGCTGTTTTTT
CATSREREYTGELFF
>NA|TRBJ2-2|TRBV6-5|NA
TGTGCCAGCAGTTACTCGACTAGGAAAACCGGGGAGCTGTTTTTT
CASSYSTRKTGELFF
>NA|TRBJ2-3|TRBV10-3|TRBD1
TGTGCCATCAGGACAGGGGGCTTAAGGGACACAGATACGCAGTATTTT
CAIRTGGLRDTDTQYF
>NA|TRBJ1-2|TRBV5-4|NA
TGTGCCAGCAGCGTCCCCGGGGGCTCGGGTGGCTACACCTTC
CASSVPGGSGGYTF
>NA|TRBJ2-1|TRBV28|NA
TGTGCCAGCAGTCCTCCCCTCAATGAGCAGTTCTTC
CASSPPLNEQFF
>NA|TRBJ1-3|TRBV7-8|NA
TGTGCCAGCAGCTTAGCGCTTTCAGGGGCCTCTGGAAACACCATATATTTT
CASSLALSGASGNTIYF
>NA|TRBJ1-2|TRBV10-2|NA
TGCGCCAGCACCCCCCCGCGGGGCAGTTATGGCTACACCTTC
CASTPPRGSYGYTF
>NA|TRBJ2-7|TRBV11-3|NA
TGTGCCAGCAGCCGAGGCCCAGCGACCGAGCAGTACTTC
CASSRGPATEQYF
>NA|TRBJ2-3|TRBV5-1|NA
TGCGCCAGCAGCTTGCAGGGTCCGGGAGATACGCAGTATTTT
CASSLQGPGDTQYF
>NA|TRBJ1-4|TRBV15|TRBD1
TGTGCCACCAGCAATTTACAGGGGGATAATGAAAAACTGTTTTTT
CATSNLQGDNEKLFF
>NA|TRBJ1-1|TRBV28|NA
TGTGCCAGCAGTTTTTTGGGCACTGAAGCTTTCTTT
CASSFLGTEAFF
>NA|TRBJ2-4|TRBV6-1|TRBD1
TGTGCCAGCCGACAGGGGGCACGTCACATTCAGTACTTC
CASRQGARHIQYF
>NA|TRBJ2-7|TRBV11-2|NA
TGTGCCAGCAGCTTAGGGTTGGGTTACGAGCAGTACTTC
CASSLGLGYEQYF
>NA|TRBJ1-5|TRBV19|NA
TGTGCCAGTAGTATACTTGGCACCCAGCATTTT
CASSILGTQHF
>NA|TRBJ2-7|TRBV6-6|TRBD2
TGTGCCACCAGGCGGACTAGCAGGGTCTACGAGCAGTACTTC
CATRRTSRVYEQYF
>NA|TRBJ2-7|TRBV5-6|NA
TGTGCCAGCAGCCAGCCCTTGCGGACCTCCTACGAGCAGTACTTC
CASSQPLRTSYEQYF
>NA|TRBJ1-5|TRBV19|TRBD1
TGTGCCAGTAGTCGGGACAGGGGAGGCAATCAGCCCCAGCATTTT
CASSRDRGGNQPQHF
>NA|TRBJ2-1|TRBV5-1|TRBD1
TGCGCCAGCAGCTCACAGGGGGGCTCCTACAATGAGCAGTTCTTC
CASSSQGGSYNEQFF
>NA|TRBJ2-3|TRBV5-6|NA
TGTGCCAGCAGCTTAGCGAGTCGTACAGATACGCAGTATTTT
CASSLASRTDTQYF
>NA|TRBJ1-4|TRBV28|TRBD1
TGTGCCAGCAGCACTAGTACAGGGGGCTTGAGGGAAAAACTGTTTTTT
CASSTSTGGLREKLFF
>NA|TRBJ2-5|TRBV5-6|NA
TGTGCCAGCAGCTTGCGAGCCTTTCAAGAGACCCAGTACTTC
CASSLRAFQETQYF
>NA|TRBJ2-7|TRBV7-2|TRBD1
TGTGCCAGCAGCCTAAGGACAGGATACTACGAGCAGTACTTC
CASSLRTGYYEQYF
>NA|TRBJ1-4|TRBV5-4|NA
TGTGCCAGCAGCTTGGAGCCAGGGCATAATGAAAAACTGTTTTTT
CASSLEPGHNEKLFF
>NA|TRBJ1-1|TRBV19|NA
TGTGCCAGTAGTGGACAGTTGCTGAACACTGAAGCTTTCTTT
CASSGQLLNTEAFF
>NA|TRBJ1-2|TRBV18|NA
TGTGCCAGCTCACCCGTCCGCCCCCGGCAGATCTATGGCTACACCTTC
CASSPVRPRQIYGYTF
>NA|TRBJ1-5|TRBV6-6|NA
TGTGCCAGCAGGGGGCCTGATCAGCCCCAGCATTTT
CASRGPDQPQHF
>NA|TRBJ1-2|TRBV2|NA
TGTGCCAGCAGTCCAACCCTGGACGGCTATGGCTACACCTTC
CASSPTLDGYGYTF
>NA|TRBJ2-1|TRBV13|NA
TGTGCCAGCAGCTTAGGCCGCGGGGTAGAGCAGTTCTTC
CASSLGRGVEQFF
>NA|TRBJ2-7|TRBV19|TRBD1
TGTGCCAGTAGCCCGGGACAGGGGACCTACGAGCAGTACTTC
CASSPGQGTYEQYF
>NA|TRBJ2-2|TRBV2|NA
TGTGCCACCATCCTGTATCTGAACACCGGGGAGCTGTTTTTT
CATILYLNTGELFF